A single T cell receptor (beta chain) is shown here with its context. Its target is not known. Trimming shortened V by 0 bases and J by 1 base, and 9 bases separated the two germline ends. From germline, CDR1 is MNHEY and CDR2 SVGAGI. This CDR3 is built from 15 residues. Synthesis of TCR cDNA relied on 5'RACE template switching, which attached a universal primer site and UMIs. TCRdb passed the 5' RACE reads through MiXCR, listing each CDR3 protein once. The data contain more than 300,000 distinct CDR3 sequences, 3.5% to 5% of them singletons. These data originate in a study of T cells after yellow fever vaccination. Broader study findings: Most primary-vaccination clones reappeared after the booster (just under 98% CD4, roughly 90% CD8).

J is TRBJ1-2 and V is TRBV6-5; D call uncertain. The TCR sequence derives from a man aged 18 to 30 who received the YFV17D yellow fever vaccine. The starting material was PBMCs, obtained 15 days after the yellow fever booster vaccination. CDR3 protein: CASSYSYRLNYGYTF. The CDR3 DNA reads TGTGCCAGCAGTTACTCTTATCGGCTTAACTATGGCTACACCTTC.